The 25 T cell receptor beta chains presented below share a single source sample, sequenced in a study of T cell responses to AZD1222 COVID-19 vaccine. Here immunoSEQ multiplex PCR was the method, and the copy in TCRdb shows in-frame clones only, minus some. The data show some 58,000 clones, roughly 80% seen once. The sample in question was peripheral blood, obtained 28 days after the second AZD1222 dose. The receptor set was obtained from an adult who received the AZD1222 COVID-19 vaccine.

The V gene is TRBV30, the J gene TRBJ1-6; 7 positions match TRBD1. The CDR3 has 13 amino acids. V shed 7 bases and J 8 bases; nucleotides not matched to a gene: 8. Germline values: CDR1 GTSNPN, CDR2 SVGIG (reference sequence). CDR3 sequence: CAYRGRRDSPLHF. The DNA of the CDR3 is TGTGCCTACAGGGGAAGGAGGGATTCACCCCTCCACTTT.

CDR3 residues: CASSDRGFAEAFF. CDR3 bases: TGTGCCAGTTCTGACAGGGGGTTCGCTGAAGCTTTCTTT. The V gene is TRBV19, the J gene TRBJ1-1; 9 bases line up with TRBD1. The V and J ends lost 8 bases and 6 bases, in that order; junction bases with no gene match: 7. Per germline, CDR1 LNHDA and CDR2 SQIVND (reference sequence). The CDR3 sequence is 13 residues long.

The rearrangement joins TRBV5-4 to TRBJ2-7; D not resolved. The CDR3 runs 12 residues. Germline CDR1 SGHNT, CDR2 YYREEE (reference sequence). V gave up 3 bases and J gave up 3 bases, with 7 bases separating them. The CDR3 protein is CASSYQNYEQYF. The DNA for the CDR3 is TGTGCCAGCAGCTACCAAAACTACGAGCAGTACTTC.

V and J are TRBV28 and TRBJ2-6; D is possibly TRBD2 (5 bases). In germline, CDR1 is MDHEN, CDR2 SYDVKM. The length of the CDR3 is 16 residues. Trimming removed 8 bases at V and 2 bases at J, with 16 bases between. CDR3 in DNA: TGTGCCAGCGCTATGAGCCCCGGGGCTGGGGCCAACGTCCTGACTTTC. It specifies CASAMSPGAGANVLTF.

The V and J genes are TRBV3-1 (or the pseudogene TRBV3-2) and TRBJ2-2; maybe TRBD2 (6 bases). Looked up from germline, CDR1 is LGHDT and CDR2 is YNNKEL (reference sequence). The V and J ends lost 6 bases and 5 bases respectively, with 7 bases between them. This CDR3 is built from 12 residues. CDR3: CASSLATGELFF. The CDR3 region has the DNA TGTGCCAGCAGTCTAGCGACCGGGGAGCTGTTTTTT.

CDR3 bases: TGTGCTAGTGGTTTGGGGGGGGGAATCGCCCAAGAGACCCAGTACTTC. Encoded protein: CASGLGGGIAQETQYF. The J gene is TRBJ2-5, the V gene TRBV12-5, with 7 bases matching TRBD2. Germline CDR1 reads LGHNT; CDR2 reads FRNRAP. With 1 base clipped from V and 1 base from J, the junction kept 6 bases outside the gene matches. The CDR3 consists of 16 residues.

This sequence joins TRBV6-1 and TRBJ2-7; 7 bases map to TRBD2. Germline V gene data show CDR1 as MNHNS and CDR2 as SASEGT. The CDR3 has 14 residues. Trimming at V came to 3 bases and at J to 3 bases, leaving 5 bases not matched to a gene. The CDR3 DNA reads as TGTGCCAGCAGTGACCGGGACTATAACTACGAGCAGTACTTC. Residues: CASSDRDYNYEQYF.

The rearrangement uses TRBV11-1 and TRBJ1-2; D unresolved. CDR3 length equals 13 residues. Germline CDR1 reads SGHAT; CDR2 reads FQDESV (reference sequence). Trimming pared 3 bases from V and 2 bases from J, leaving 7 bases between. The CDR3 loop reads CASSLERNYGYTF. CDR3 sequence (DNA): TGTGCCAGCAGCTTGGAAAGAAACTATGGCTACACCTTC.

The rearrangement uses TRBV6-2 or TRBV6-3 and TRBJ1-1; D unclear. Germline values: CDR1 MNHEY, CDR2 SVGEGT. V lost 3 bases, J lost 2 bases, and 4 bases lay in between. The CDR3 is 12 residues long. The CDR3 sequence: CASSYANTEAFF. The CDR3 DNA reads TGTGCCAGCAGTTATGCCAACACTGAAGCTTTCTTT.

The chain employs TRBV11-2 and TRBJ1-6; weak D call: TRBD1 (6 bases). Germline V gene data show CDR1 as SGHAT and CDR2 as FQNNGV. Trimming pared 6 bases from V and 5 bases from J, leaving 14 bases between. The CDR3 length is 15 residues. The CDR3 protein is CASSQTDRNNSPLHF. The CDR3 DNA sequence: TGTGCCAGCAGTCAAACCGACAGGAATAATTCACCCCTCCACTTT. Looking up the rest from reference TRBV11-2 and TRBJ1-6 gives the full variable domain: EAGVAQSPRYKIIEKRQSVAFWCNPISGHATLYWYQQILGQGPKLLIQFQNNGVVDDSQLPKDRFSAERLKGVDSTLKIQPAKLEDSAVYLCASSQTDRNNSPLHFGNGTRLTVT.

The chain employs TRBV7-9 and TRBJ2-7, with a weak D call TRBD1 (7 bases). Trimming removed 5 bases at V and 0 bases at J, with 17 bases between. CDR3 length: 16 residues. Looked up from germline, CDR1 is SEHNR and CDR2 is FQNEAQ (reference sequence). The CDR3 spells CASSGGTADSSYEQYV. CDR3 DNA: TGTGCCAGCAGCGGCGGGACAGCCGACTCCTCCTACGAGCAGTACGTC.

This clone has only one observation. J is TRBJ1-1 and V is TRBV11-3, with D perhaps matching TRBD1 (5 bases). From germline, CDR1 is SGHNT and CDR2 YENEEA. The CDR3 has 14 residues. The V gene lost 1 base and the J gene lost 3 bases, with 9 bases spanning the gap. The CDR3 sequence: CASSLGRGDTEAFF. The CDR3 nucleotides read TGTGCCAGCAGCTTAGGGAGGGGAGACACTGAAGCTTTCTTT.

The V call is TRBV6-5, the J call TRBJ1-1; D possibly corresponds to TRBD1 (5 bases). Germline V gene sequence: CDR1 MNHEY, CDR2 SVGAGI. The CDR3 spans 14 residues. V shed 2 bases and J shed 4 bases, with 11 bases lying between them. In DNA form, the CDR3 reads TGTGCCAGCAGTTACCGGGGACGGAGCACTGAAGCTTTCTTT. This sequence encodes CASSYRGRSTEAFF.

This clone was found once. The gene calls are TRBV28 and TRBJ2-2; no definite D call. The length of the CDR3 is 13 residues. Per germline, CDR1 MDHEN and CDR2 SYDVKM. The V end was cut by 11 bases, the J end by 6 bases, with 16 bases between. The DNA for the CDR3 is TGTGCCTACGGAACGAACTCTCCCGGGGAGCTGTTTTTT. Translation gives CAYGTNSPGELFF.

There are a few counts of this clone. The chain employs TRBV11-3 and TRBJ2-1; TRBD1 is a possible D gene (5 bases). Germline V gives CDR1 SGHNT, CDR2 YENEEA. There are 13 residues in the CDR3. V lost 5 bases, J lost 10 bases, and 15 bases lay in between. In DNA form, the CDR3 reads TGTGCCAGCAGCCCCCGTGGTGGGGCCGAGCAGTTCTTC. This gives the protein CASSPRGGAEQFF.

This clone was seen only a few times. V and J are TRBV28 and TRBJ1-4; 7 nucleotides align to TRBD1. Trimming at V came to 5 bases and at J to 4 bases, leaving 10 bases not matched to a gene. Per germline, CDR1 MDHEN and CDR2 SYDVKM. The length of the CDR3 is 16 residues. CDR3 nucleotide sequence: TGTGCCAGCAGTGTCCCAACGGGACAGTTTAATGAAAAACTGTTTTTT. Its translation: CASSVPTGQFNEKLFF.

The sample holds a few counts of this clone. The chain couples TRBV7-2 to TRBJ2-1; D is perhaps TRBD2 (6 bases). Trimming removed 1 base from V and 2 bases from J, with 18 bases in between. Germline loops: CDR1 SGHTA, CDR2 FQGNSA. The CDR3 consists of 18 residues. The chain's CDR3 is CASSLVWGGLATYNEQFF. DNA for the CDR3: TGTGCCAGCAGCTTAGTTTGGGGTGGGCTAGCGACCTACAATGAGCAGTTCTTC.

The chain joins TRBV2 to TRBJ2-1; D unclear. This CDR3 is 14 amino acids long. The germline V gene encodes CDR1 SNHLY and CDR2 FYNNEI. V was clipped by 6 bases and J by 0 bases, with 9 bases between them. CDR3 in DNA: TGTGCCAGCAGGGACCACCCCTCCTACAATGAGCAGTTCTTC. It encodes CASRDHPSYNEQFF.

This clone showed up just a few times. V usage is TRBV6-2 or TRBV6-3 and J usage is TRBJ2-6; a weak D match, TRBD1 (6 bases). Germline-derived CDR1 and CDR2 are MNHEY and SVGEGT. The CDR3 sequence is 20 residues long. V lost 5 bases and J 1 base, leaving 24 bases between the germline ends. DNA of the CDR3: TGTGCCAGCAGTAGAACCCCAGGGGCCGAAACATGGTCTGGGGCCAACGTCCTGACTTTC. Its protein product is CASSRTPGAETWSGANVLTF.

This clone showed up just once. The chain carries TRBV5-6 and TRBJ2-7; the D is unclear. The V gene lost 0 bases and the J gene lost 3 bases, with 7 bases spanning the gap. Germline V gives CDR1 SGHDT, CDR2 YYEEEE. The CDR3 has 13 residues. CDR3 bases: TGTGCCAGCAGCTTGGTCGGCTACTACGAGCAGTACTTC. Protein: CASSLVGYYEQYF.

The gene calls are TRBV7-9 and TRBJ2-5; D gene unclear. Germline CDR1 is SEHNR and CDR2 is FQNEAQ (reference sequence). Trimming cost V 4 bases and J 0 bases, with 12 bases left between them. The CDR3 totals 15 residues. CDR3 sequence reads: CASSSVRTYQETQYF. The CDR3 DNA follows: TGTGCCAGCAGCTCGGTTAGGACGTACCAAGAGACCCAGTACTTC. The whole variable domain, filled in from reference TRBV7-9 and TRBJ2-5, reads DTGVSQNPRHKITKRGQNVTFRCDPISEHNRLYWYRQTLGQGPEFLTYFQNEAQLEKSRLLSDRFSAERPKGSFSTLEIQRTEQGDSAMYLCASSSVRTYQETQYFGPGTRLLVL.

The chain recombines TRBV6-2 or TRBV6-3 with TRBJ1-1, with TRBD1 identical over 7 bases. Germline loops: CDR1 MNHEY, CDR2 SVGEGT. The CDR3 consists of 13 residues. The ends lost 5 bases at V and 4 bases at J; junction bases unmatched: 4. The CDR3 spells CASSQQGFTEAFF. For the CDR3, the DNA is TGTGCCAGCAGTCAACAGGGGTTCACTGAAGCTTTCTTT.

This chain joins TRBV7-2 and TRBJ1-1; TRBD1 might be the D (5 bases). The CDR3 is 14 amino acids. Germline-derived CDR1 and CDR2 are SGHTA and FQGNSA. V lost 4 bases and J lost 3, with 12 bases in between. The CDR3 region is CASSYTRGDTEAFF. CDR3 nucleotides: TGTGCCAGCAGCTATACCCGGGGGGACACTGAAGCTTTCTTT.

The V and J genes are TRBV6-2 or TRBV6-3 and TRBJ2-5; tentative D call: TRBD2 (5 bases). The V end was cut by 5 bases, the J end by 7 bases, with 14 bases between. The CDR3 consists of 13 residues. Looked up from germline, CDR1 is MNHEY and CDR2 is SVGEGT. DNA of the CDR3: TGTGCCAGCAGTGAGACTACGCTCGCGACCCAGTACTTC. This translates into CASSETTLATQYF.

The V gene is TRBV18, the J gene TRBJ2-2; 7 bases align to TRBD2. V lost 1 base and J lost 2; bases outside the gene matches: 4. Germline CDR1 is KGHSH and CDR2 is LQKENI. This CDR3 comprises 16 residues. CDR3 residues: CASSPQGGGNTGELFF. In DNA form, the CDR3 reads TGTGCCAGCTCACCACAAGGCGGGGGTAACACCGGGGAGCTGTTTTTT.